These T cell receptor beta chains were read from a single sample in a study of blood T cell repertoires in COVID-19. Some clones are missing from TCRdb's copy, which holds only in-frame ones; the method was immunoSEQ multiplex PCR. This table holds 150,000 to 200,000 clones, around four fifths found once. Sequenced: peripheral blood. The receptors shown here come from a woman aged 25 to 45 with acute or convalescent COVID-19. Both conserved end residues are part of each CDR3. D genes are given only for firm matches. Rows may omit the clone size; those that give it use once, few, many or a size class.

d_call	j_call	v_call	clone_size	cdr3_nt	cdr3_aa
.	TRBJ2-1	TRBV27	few	TGTGCCAGCAGTTTACTCCCGGGGGGCTACCACAATGAGCAGTTCTTC	CASSLLPGGYHNEQFF
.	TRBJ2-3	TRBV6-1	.	TGTGCCAGCAGTGTCGCCAGGGCCTTACTCACAGATACGCAGTATTTT	CASSVARALLTDTQYF
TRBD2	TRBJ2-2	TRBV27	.	TGTGCCAGCAGTTCCCCTAGCGGGGTGAACACCGGGGAGCTGTTTTTT	CASSSPSGVNTGELFF
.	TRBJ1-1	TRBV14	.	TGTGCCAGCAGCCAAATCTGGGGGCTGAGCACTGAAGCTTTCTTT	CASSQIWGLSTEAFF
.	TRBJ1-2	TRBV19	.	TGTGCCAGTAGTACCTTGGGAGGGACCTATGGCTACACCTTC	CASSTLGGTYGYTF
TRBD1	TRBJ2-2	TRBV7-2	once	TGTGCCAGCAGCTTAGAAGGCAGGGGGCCTGTGGGCACCGGGGAGCTGTTTTTT	CASSLEGRGPVGTGELFF
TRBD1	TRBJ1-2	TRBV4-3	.	TGCGCCAGCAGCCAAGCGACAGGGGGCTCCCTTAATGGCTACACCTTC	CASSQATGGSLNGYTF
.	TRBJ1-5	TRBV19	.	TGTGCCAGTAGTACTCCCCGGGCCCGGGGGAGCAATGCGCATCAGCCCCAGCATTTT	CASSTPRARGSNAHQPQHF
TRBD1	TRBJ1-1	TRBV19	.	TGTGCCAGTAGTATAGGACAGGGGCTTGTGGGCACTGAAGCTTTCTTT	CASSIGQGLVGTEAFF
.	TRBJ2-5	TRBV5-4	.	TGTGCCAGCAGCTTGATTATGGGCAGAGCAGAGACCCAGTACTTC	CASSLIMGRAETQYF
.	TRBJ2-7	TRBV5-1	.	TGCGCCAGCAGCTTTGCCCGGGGCGAGCAGTACTTC	CASSFARGEQYF
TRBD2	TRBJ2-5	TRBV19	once	TGTGCCAGTAGTATGCGGAGCGGGGGGGCGGTGGAGACCCAGTACTTC	CASSMRSGGAVETQYF
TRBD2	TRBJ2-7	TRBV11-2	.	TGTGCCAGCAGCTTAGTATTGGTACTAGCGGGAGGCGAGCAGTACTTC	CASSLVLVLAGGEQYF
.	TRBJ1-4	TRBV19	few	TGTGCCAGTAAAGGGGCACCGATGGGAAAACTGTTTTTT	CASKGAPMGKLFF
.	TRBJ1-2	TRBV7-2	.	TGTGCCAGTCAGAGGGGGATCGAGTATGGCTACACCTTC	CASQRGIEYGYTF
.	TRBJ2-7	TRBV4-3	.	TGCGCCAGCAGCCAAGCACTACGATCCTCCTACGAGCAGTACTTC	CASSQALRSSYEQYF
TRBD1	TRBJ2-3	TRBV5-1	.	TGCGCCAGCAGCTCCGGACAGGGCCGCACAGATACGCAGTATTTT	CASSSGQGRTDTQYF
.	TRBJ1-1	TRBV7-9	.	TGTGCCAGCAGCTCACAGGGTGGGATGCCTGAAGCTTTCTTT	CASSSQGGMPEAFF
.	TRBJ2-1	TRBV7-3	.	TGTGCCAGCAGCCCTACGAAGGGGGACGGAACAGATTACAATGAGCAGTTCTTC	CASSPTKGDGTDYNEQFF
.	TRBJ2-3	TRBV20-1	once	TGCAGTGCTAGCTGGCCAGATACGCAGTATTTT	CSASWPDTQYF
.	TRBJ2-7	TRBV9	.	TGTGCCAGCAGCGAGGGCGGGGACGGTTCCTACGAGCAGTACTTC	CASSEGGDGSYEQYF
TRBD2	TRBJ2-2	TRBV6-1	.	TGTGCCAGCAGTGCCGGGGGGGCCCGTATCACCGGGGAGCTGTTTTTT	CASSAGGARITGELFF
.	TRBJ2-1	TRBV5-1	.	TGCGCCAGCAGCTTACCCCCTACGTCTAATTCCAATGAGCAGTTCTTC	CASSLPPTSNSNEQFF
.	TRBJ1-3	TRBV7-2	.	TGTGCCAGCAGCTCAGGGGCTGGAAACACCATATATTTT	CASSSGAGNTIYF
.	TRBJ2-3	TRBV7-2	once	TGTGCCAGCCGACGAGGGCCTAGCGCTGGCACAGATACGCAGTATTTT	CASRRGPSAGTDTQYF
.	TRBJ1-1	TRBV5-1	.	TGCGCCAGCAGCTTGGACTCACAGATCTCGAACACTGAAGCTTTCTTT	CASSLDSQISNTEAFF
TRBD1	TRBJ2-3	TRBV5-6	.	TGTGCCAGCAGCCGGACCGGGACAGGGTACACAGATACGCAGTATTTT	CASSRTGTGYTDTQYF
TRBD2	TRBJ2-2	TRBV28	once	TGTGCCAGCAGTCCAGGGGGGACTAGCGGCTGGGAGCTGTTTTTT	CASSPGGTSGWELFF
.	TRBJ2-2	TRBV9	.	TGTGCCAGCAGCCCCCGGGACCTAGCGTCTGGGGAGCTGTTTTTT	CASSPRDLASGELFF
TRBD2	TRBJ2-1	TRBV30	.	TGTGCCTGGAGTGGGGGACTAGCGGGGGCTGGTGAGCAGTTCTTC	CAWSGGLAGAGEQFF
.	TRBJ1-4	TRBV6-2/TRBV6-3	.	TGTGCCAGCAGCCAACAGTCTGGGGAAAAACTGTTTTTT	CASSQQSGEKLFF
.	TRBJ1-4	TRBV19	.	TGTGCCAGTAGCAGAGGACAGAGAACAACTAATGAAAAACTGTTTTTT	CASSRGQRTTNEKLFF